A selection of T cell receptor beta chains follows, all from one sample in a study of OX40 agonist ivuxolimab in advanced cancers. Profiled with immunoSEQ multiplex PCR; TCRdb holds only in-frame clones, not every one. The table shows around 80,000 clones, with roughly nine tenths occurring only once. The sample was CD4+ or CD8+ T cells sorted from blood, taken in a trial of the OX40 agonist ivuxolimab. The receptor source for this set is an adult with an advanced solid tumor such as melanoma, head and neck, liver or kidney cancer. Each CDR3 is given with its conserved first and last residue. Each record gives: J gene, CDR3 length, clone size, V gene, D gene, CDR3 protein, CDR3 DNA. The D gene is left open where the match is weak. Not all rows give a size; the values are once, few, many and, for expanded clones, a class.

TRBJ2-1,15,.,TRBV25-1,.,CASSATLDSYNEQFF,TGTGCCAGCAGTGCAACTTTAGACAGCTACAATGAGCAGTTCTTC
TRBJ1-4,15,.,TRBV28,TRBD1,CASSSTGATNEKLFF,TGTGCCAGCAGCTCGACAGGGGCGACTAATGAAAAACTGTTTTTT
TRBJ2-5,16,.,TRBV27,.,CASSPPDSLGQETQYF,TGTGCCAGCAGTCCCCCAGACAGTTTGGGACAAGAGACCCAGTACTTC
TRBJ2-7,20,.,TRBV5-1,TRBD2,CASSLWGPGTSGGAHYEQYF,TGCGCCAGCAGCTTGTGGGGACCCGGGACTAGCGGGGGGGCCCACTACGAGCAGTACTTC
TRBJ2-4,15,.,TRBV5-1,TRBD1,CASSLGDRGRDIQYF,TGCGCCAGCAGCTTGGGGGACAGGGGAAGAGACATTCAGTACTTC
TRBJ2-5,16,.,TRBV11-2,TRBD2,CASSLLAGGFEETQYF,TGTGCCAGCAGCTTATTAGCGGGAGGTTTCGAAGAGACCCAGTACTTC
TRBJ2-2,13,.,TRBV10-3,.,CAISESGTGELFF,TGTGCCATCAGTGAGTCCGGGACCGGGGAGCTGTTTTTT
TRBJ1-2,15,.,TRBV5-6,TRBD1,CASSPVADRGAGYTF,TGTGCCAGCAGCCCCGTGGCGGACAGGGGTGCTGGCTACACCTTC
TRBJ2-7,15,.,TRBV5-4,TRBD1,CASSGSGQGYYEQYF,TGTGCCAGCAGCGGGTCGGGACAGGGATATTACGAGCAGTACTTC
TRBJ1-2,13,.,TRBV6-5,.,CASRAGRRYGYTF,TGTGCCAGCAGGGCTGGACGGCGCTATGGCTACACCTTC
TRBJ1-4,15,.,TRBV5-1,.,CASSSGGAVNEKLFF,TGCGCCAGCAGCTCGGGCGGGGCAGTCAATGAAAAACTGTTTTTT
TRBJ2-7,14,few,TRBV7-2,TRBD1,CASSLVTGPGEQYF,TGTGCCAGCAGCTTGGTGACAGGGCCGGGCGAGCAGTACTTC
TRBJ2-1,11,.,TRBV6-6,.,CASSSHDEQFF,TGTGCCAGCAGTTCCCACGATGAGCAGTTCTTC
TRBJ1-4,15,.,TRBV6-6,.,CASGSADATNEKLFF,TGTGCCAGCGGGTCCGCAGATGCAACTAATGAAAAACTGTTTTTT
TRBJ1-2,13,.,TRBV30,.,CAWRVGAGYGYTF,TGTGCCTGGAGAGTAGGAGCGGGCTATGGCTACACCTTC
TRBJ2-7,13,once,TRBV19,TRBD1,CATSGTGGYEQYF,TGTGCCACCTCCGGGACAGGGGGCTACGAGCAGTACTTC
TRBJ1-1,15,.,TRBV4-1,TRBD1,CASSPGQPSDTEAFF,TGCGCCAGCAGCCCGGGACAGCCCTCGGACACTGAAGCTTTCTTT
TRBJ2-1,17,once,TRBV5-1,.,CASSLAQVGTQYNEQFF,TGCGCCAGCAGCTTGGCCCAGGTTGGGACACAATACAATGAGCAGTTCTTC
TRBJ1-1,13,.,TRBV6-1,.,CASRDPRPTEAFF,TGTGCCAGCCGGGACCCACGCCCCACTGAAGCTTTCTTT
TRBJ2-2,16,.,TRBV9,.,CASSVAAAANTGELFF,TGTGCCAGCAGCGTAGCGGCGGCCGCGAACACCGGGGAGCTGTTTTTT
TRBJ1-2,15,.,TRBV6-1,TRBD1,CASSVGVDRLYGYTF,TGTGCCAGCAGCGTTGGTGTGGACAGGCTCTATGGCTACACCTTC
TRBJ2-3,14,.,TRBV7-2,.,CASSPQGFSDTQYF,TGTGCCAGCAGCCCTCAGGGGTTCTCAGATACGCAGTATTTT
TRBJ2-7,15,few,TRBV5-1,.,CASSLDPGASYEQYF,TGCGCCAGCAGCTTGGATCCAGGGGCTTCCTACGAGCAGTACTTC
TRBJ2-4,16,.,TRBV5-4,.,CASSLGQAVSVGIQYF,TGTGCCAGCAGCTTGGGACAGGCGGTGAGCGTTGGAATTCAGTACTTC
TRBJ1-3,14,.,TRBV30,.,CAWSYRLPGNTIYF,TGTGCCTGGAGTTATCGTCTACCGGGAAACACCATATATTTT
TRBJ2-2,17,.,TRBV5-1,.,CASSREGTLRGTGELFF,TGCGCCAGCAGCCGTGAGGGGACTCTTCGGGGTACCGGGGAGCTGTTTTTT
TRBJ1-2,13,.,TRBV6-5,.,CASSEQVNYGYTF,TGTGCCAGCAGTGAACAGGTTAACTATGGCTACACCTTC
TRBJ2-1,20,.,TRBV27,TRBD2,CASSAWKASGGLGNYNEQFF,TGTGCCAGCAGCGCCTGGAAGGCTAGCGGAGGACTCGGAAACTACAATGAGCAGTTCTTC
TRBJ2-7,14,.,TRBV6-5,.,CASRGQRSSYEQYF,TGTGCCAGCAGGGGCCAGAGGAGCTCCTACGAGCAGTACTTC
TRBJ2-5,14,.,TRBV27,.,CASRVSGGGKTQYF,TGTGCCAGCAGAGTATCAGGAGGGGGCAAGACCCAGTACTTC
TRBJ2-7,13,.,TRBV5-6,TRBD1,CASSYDRGYEQYF,TGTGCCAGCAGCTACGACAGGGGGTACGAGCAGTACTTC
TRBJ1-2,14,.,TRBV6-5,.,CASSPRGTVYGYTF,TGTGCCAGCAGCCCCCGGGGCACGGTCTATGGCTACACCTTC
TRBJ1-2,15,.,TRBV9,.,CASSADREIKYGYTF,TGTGCCAGCAGCGCAGACCGGGAGATTAAGTATGGCTACACCTTC
TRBJ2-3,12,.,TRBV29-1,.,CSVVLGTDTQYF,TGCAGCGTTGTTTTGGGCACAGATACGCAGTATTTT
TRBJ2-5,15,.,TRBV12-5,.,CASGFGTSRGETQYF,TGTGCTAGTGGTTTCGGGACATCCCGAGGGGAGACCCAGTACTTC
TRBJ2-7,17,once,TRBV10-3,TRBD2,CAISDPLGIAGGHEQYF,TGTGCCATCAGTGACCCACTTGGGATAGCGGGAGGGCACGAGCAGTACTTC
TRBJ2-5,15,.,TRBV25-1,TRBD1,CVSSELGTAQETQYF,TGTGTCAGCAGTGAACTCGGGACAGCTCAAGAGACCCAGTACTTC
TRBJ1-1,15,few,TRBV19,.,CASSGGRGMNTEAFF,TGTGCCAGTAGTGGGGGGAGAGGGATGAACACTGAAGCTTTCTTT
TRBJ1-6,14,once,TRBV6-6,TRBD1,CASTGGRANSPLHF,TGTGCCAGCACAGGGGGCAGGGCTAATTCACCCCTCCACTTT
TRBJ1-5,15,.,TRBV4-1,.,CASSQASLGNQPQHF,TGCGCCAGCAGCCAAGCGTCGTTGGGAAATCAGCCCCAGCATTTT
TRBJ2-1,11,.,TRBV5-1,.,CASSWSNEQFF,TGCGCCAGCAGTTGGAGCAATGAGCAGTTCTTC
TRBJ1-2,13,.,TRBV2,.,CASSERGRGNYTF,TGTGCCAGCAGTGAACGGGGGAGGGGAAACTACACCTTC
TRBJ2-7,14,.,TRBV19,.,CATQRGTGSYEQYF,TGTGCCACCCAACGCGGAACAGGGTCCTACGAGCAGTACTTC
TRBJ2-5,13,.,TRBV19,.,CASSIPRAETQYF,TGTGCCAGTAGTATCCCCAGGGCGGAGACCCAGTACTTC
TRBJ2-2,14,.,TRBV4-2,TRBD1,CASRVTGGTGELFF,TGTGCCAGCAGAGTGACAGGGGGCACCGGGGAGCTGTTTTTT
TRBJ2-7,17,once,TRBV11-2,.,CASSLIVGPTLSSEQYF,TGTGCCAGCAGCTTAATCGTAGGGCCAACCCTCTCATCCGAGCAGTACTTC
TRBJ2-5,16,.,TRBV14,.,CASSQRGGTNQETQYF,TGTGCCAGCAGCCAGCGTGGGGGAACGAACCAAGAGACCCAGTACTTC
TRBJ1-1,14,.,TRBV6-1,.,CASSWVQGDTEAFF,TGTGCCAGCAGCTGGGTTCAGGGCGACACTGAAGCTTTCTTT
TRBJ1-2,14,.,TRBV6-6,.,CASSPLNILYGYTF,TGTGCCAGCAGTCCACTCAACATACTCTATGGCTACACCTTC
TRBJ1-1,12,few,TRBV29-1,.,CSVAGSRAEAFF,TGCAGCGTTGCGGGGTCTAGGGCTGAAGCTTTCTTT
TRBJ2-1,15,.,TRBV9,.,CASSVGRATYNEQFF,TGTGCCAGCAGCGTAGGGCGGGCCACCTACAATGAGCAGTTCTTC
TRBJ2-3,12,.,TRBV29-1,.,CSARKSTDTQYF,TGCAGCGCCAGGAAGAGCACAGATACGCAGTATTTT
TRBJ2-1,13,.,TRBV6-5,.,CASWQRSYNEQFF,TGTGCCAGCTGGCAGCGCTCCTACAATGAGCAGTTCTTC
TRBJ1-2,19,.,TRBV28,.,CASSTIWEGDSAVNYGYTF,TGTGCCAGCAGTACTATATGGGAGGGTGACAGCGCCGTTAACTATGGCTACACCTTC
TRBJ1-2,15,.,TRBV18,TRBD1,CASSPTGTGGGGYTF,TGTGCCAGCTCACCGACCGGGACAGGGGGCGGTGGCTACACCTTC